The 20 T cell receptor beta chains below all came from one sample that was sequenced in a study of persistence of HIV-infected CD4 T cells. Nonspecific anti-CD3/anti-CD28 bead stimulation represents the broad CD4+ T cell repertoire. Sorting of responding CD4+ T cells relied on upregulated CD40 ligand together with CD69. Sequencing used immunoSEQ version 4 in survey mode. The data were produced by immunoSEQ multiplex PCR, yet TCRdb's version contains in-frame clones alone and is incomplete. Seen here are some 40,000 clones, approximately 90% observed once, and the top ten hold approximately 1.8%. No antigen has been assigned to these receptors. This material consisted of CD4+ T cells sorted from PBMCs after roughly 18-hour stimulation, taken from a patient who received antiretroviral therapy. All receptors come from an adult man with HIV who was CMV-seropositive.

The chain links TRBV2 to TRBJ2-3; D call uncertain. Trimming stripped 4 bases from V and 10 bases from J, with 9 bases between. This CDR3 has 11 residues. In germline, CDR1 is SNHLY, CDR2 FYNNEI. The CDR3 DNA sequence: TGTGCCAGCAGTGGTGACTCCGCGCAGTATTTT. Translated: CASSGDSAQYF. Full variable domain (remainder filled in from reference TRBV2 and TRBJ2-3): EPEVTQTPSHQVTQMGQEVILRCVPISNHLYFYWYRQILGQKVEFLVSFYNNEISEKSEIFDDQFSVERPDGSNFTLKIRSTKLEDSAMYFCASSGDSAQYFGPGTRLTVL.

This chain joins TRBV11-3 and TRBJ2-3; a weak D match, TRBD1 (5 bases). The CDR3 runs to 14 residues. The germline CDR1 and CDR2 sequences are SGHNT and YENEEA. V lost 5 bases, J lost 7 bases, and 16 bases lay in between. As DNA, the CDR3 is TGTGCCAGCAGCCCGACCTCAGGGTCCAATACGCAGTATTTT. Protein product: CASSPTSGSNTQYF.

This rearrangement joins TRBV5-1 to TRBJ1-5; D unclear. V gave up 5 bases and J gave up 1 base, with 22 bases separating them. The CDR3 runs to 18 residues. Germline V gene sequence: CDR1 SGHRS, CDR2 YFSETQ. The CDR3: CASRFGMSGGESNQPQHF. The CDR3 DNA reads TGCGCCAGCAGGTTTGGCATGTCGGGTGGGGAAAGCAATCAGCCCCAGCATTTT.

The chain carries TRBV5-1 and TRBJ2-3; 12 bases are a match to TRBD2. The CDR3 consists of 15 residues. The germline V gene has CDR1 SGHRS and CDR2 YFSETQ. The V and J ends lost 4 bases and 6 bases, in that order; junction bases with no gene match: 6. CDR3: CASSPGLAGLDTQYF. CDR3 coding DNA: TGCGCCAGCAGCCCTGGACTAGCGGGGCTGGATACGCAGTATTTT.

The chain recombines TRBV7-2 with TRBJ1-5; possible D gene TRBD1, 6 bases. Germline CDR1 and CDR2: SGHTA and FQGNSA. The V end lost 0 bases, the J end lost 7 bases, and 13 bases lay between the germline ends. The CDR3 is 15 residues long. The CDR3 coding sequence is TGTGCCAGCAGCTTAGCGAAAGGGGGTGGGCAGCCCCAGCATTTT. This sequence encodes CASSLAKGGGQPQHF. Drawing the rest from reference TRBV7-2 and TRBJ1-5, the complete variable domain is GAGVSQSPSNKVTEKGKDVELRCDPISGHTALYWYRQSLGQGLEFLIYFQGNSAPDKSGLPSDRFSAERTGGSVSTLTIQRTQQEDSAVYLCASSLAKGGGQPQHFGDGTRLSIL.

J is TRBJ1-6 and V is TRBV7-8, with TRBD1 matching 8 bases. Germline assignment: CDR1 SGHVS and CDR2 FQNEAQ. V lost 2 bases to trimming and J lost 10 bases; unmatched junction nucleotides: 13. The CDR3 totals 17 residues. The CDR3 bases are TGTGCCAGCAGCTTACTATTCTCAGCAGGGGGCTACTCACCCCTCCACTTT. Translation: CASSLLFSAGGYSPLHF.

This chain uses TRBV29-1 with TRBJ1-5; D remains ambiguous. CDR3 length: 13 amino acids. V lost 5 bases, J lost 1 base, and 9 bases lay in between. In germline, CDR1 is SQVTM, CDR2 ANQGSEA. As DNA, the CDR3 is TGCAGCGTTACATGGGAGAGCAATCAGCCCCAGCATTTT. The encoded protein is CSVTWESNQPQHF.

This chain joins TRBV14 and TRBJ2-3, with D possibly TRBD1 on 6 matching bases. Germline V gene lookup returns CDR1 SGHDN and CDR2 FVKESK. Trimming removed 0 bases from V and 7 bases from J, with 11 bases in between. The CDR3 has 14 residues. For the CDR3, the DNA is TGTGCCAGCAGCCAAGATACAGGGTGGAATACGCAGTATTTT. Residues: CASSQDTGWNTQYF.

The V and J genes are TRBV18 and TRBJ1-4, with D tentatively TRBD1 (5 bases). The CDR3 has 17 amino acids. V shed 3 bases and J shed 4 bases, with 18 bases lying between them. Germline assignment: CDR1 KGHSH and CDR2 LQKENI. CDR3 protein: CASSPISFGTVNEKLFF. The CDR3 nucleotides read TGTGCCAGCTCACCGATTTCCTTCGGGACGGTTAATGAAAAACTGTTTTTT.

This clone was seen once. The V gene is TRBV2, the J gene TRBJ2-1; 11 bases line up with TRBD2. Trimming removed 6 bases from V and 4 bases from J; junction bases left unmatched: 11. The germline V gene encodes CDR1 SNHLY and CDR2 FYNNEI. The CDR3 extends over 17 amino acids. The CDR3 reads CASRPTGTSGQYNEQFF. The CDR3 DNA follows: TGTGCCAGCAGGCCCACCGGGACTAGCGGCCAATACAATGAGCAGTTCTTC.

The chain combines TRBV28 with TRBJ1-5, with TRBD1 matching 8 bases. The CDR3 consists of 15 residues. J was trimmed by 6 bases and V by 2 bases; bases with no gene match: 6. Looked up from germline, CDR1 is MDHEN and CDR2 is SYDVKM. This CDR3 reads CASSLQRQGPQPQHF. The CDR3, as DNA: TGTGCCAGCAGTTTACAGAGACAGGGGCCTCAGCCCCAGCATTTT.

The V gene is TRBV7-2, the J gene TRBJ2-7, with TRBD2 matching 11 bases. The V gene end was trimmed by 4 bases and the J gene end by 2 bases; junction bases not matched to a gene: 1. The CDR3 contains 14 residues. The germline V gene encodes CDR1 SGHTA and CDR2 FQGNSA. The CDR3 is CASSSSGGTYEQYF. CDR3 nucleotides: TGTGCCAGCAGCTCTAGCGGGGGGACCTACGAGCAGTACTTC.

The CDR3 sequence: CASNSDRGAYNSPLHF. DNA for the CDR3: TGTGCCAGCAATTCAGACAGGGGGGCTTATAATTCACCCCTCCACTTT. This sequence joins TRBV2 and TRBJ1-6; 9 bases fit TRBD1. V shed 7 bases, J shed 4 bases, and the junction held 8 bases outside the gene matches. In germline, CDR1 is SNHLY, CDR2 FYNNEI. CDR3 length equals 16 residues.

This sequence joins TRBV21-1 and TRBJ2-7; the table's D call, TRBD2, was not checked against the DNA. TRBV21-1 is listed as a pseudogene. The CDR3 is 14 amino acids. In nucleotides, the CDR3 is TGTGCCAGCAGCAAAGGGGGGGGAGAGTACGAGCAGTACTTC. Protein product: CASSKGGGEYEQYF.

The chain is built from TRBV5-1 and TRBJ1-5; a possible D gene is TRBD1 (5 bases). The CDR3 covers 13 residues. Germline loops: CDR1 SGHRS, CDR2 YFSETQ. Trimming removed 4 bases at V and 7 bases at J, with 12 bases between. The DNA for the CDR3 is TGCGCCAGCAGCATCGGGACCGACCAGCCCCAGCATTTT. Translated: CASSIGTDQPQHF.

This chain links TRBV5-1 with TRBJ2-3; D unresolved. CDR3 size: 17 residues. Trimming left V 1 base short and J 2 bases short, with 17 bases between. Germline V gene lookup returns CDR1 SGHRS and CDR2 YFSETQ. The DNA of the CDR3 is TGCGCCAGCAGCTTGTATACGGGTGGAATCCCCACAGATACGCAGTATTTT. The encoded protein is CASSLYTGGIPTDTQYF.

The chain couples TRBV7-3 to TRBJ2-3; 8 bases line up with TRBD2. The trim removed 8 bases at V and 3 bases at J, leaving 13 bases unmatched. There are 16 residues in the CDR3. Per the germline V gene, CDR1 is SGHTA and CDR2 is FQGTGA. The CDR3, as DNA: TGTGCCAGCGCCTCAAACGCGGGGGGAGGTACAGATACGCAGTATTTT. This codes for CASASNAGGGTDTQYF.

V and J are TRBV19 and TRBJ1-5, with D hard to call. Between the trimmed V and J ends, which lost 6 bases and 7 bases, there was a span of 16 bases. Germline V gene sequence: CDR1 LNHDA, CDR2 SQIVND (reference sequence). The CDR3 totals 14 residues. CDR3 DNA sequence: TGTGCCAGTAGAGACATCCCGGGAGGGCAGCCCCAGCATTTT. Amino acid sequence: CASRDIPGGQPQHF.

The chain couples TRBV19 to TRBJ2-2; D ambiguous. This CDR3 region has 13 residues. Germline V gene lookup returns CDR1 LNHDA and CDR2 SQIVND (reference sequence). V lost 10 bases, J lost 1 base, and 10 bases lay in between. The CDR3 here is CATPLGNTGELFF. The CDR3 DNA reads TGTGCCACCCCTCTGGGGAACACCGGGGAGCTGTTTTTT.

J is TRBJ1-3 and V is TRBV5-4; 8 nucleotides align to TRBD1. The trim removed 4 bases at V and 3 bases at J, leaving 6 bases unmatched. CDR1 SGHNT and CDR2 YYREEE come from the germline V gene (reference sequence). There are 15 residues in the CDR3. The CDR3 is CASSAQGANGNTIYF. As DNA, the CDR3 is TGTGCCAGCAGCGCCCAGGGGGCTAATGGAAACACCATATATTTT.